This entry lists 6 T cell receptor beta chains sequenced from one sample in a study of T cell repertoires in cytomegalovirus infection. TCRdb used MiXCR to reprocess the reads, holding one entry per CDR3 protein. Of around 430,000 distinct CDR3 sequences listed, approximately 40% are singletons. The antigens these receptors bind are not known. The starting material was cultured PBMCs, obtained from culture after CMV antigen stimulation. The receptor source for this set is a human donor in good health (CMV status not recorded). Some clones in this sample may be carry-over from other donors' samples.

This clonotype was seen only once. This chain uses TRBV6-2 or TRBV6-3 with TRBJ1-2; 9 positions agree with TRBD1. Germline V lookup: CDR1 MNHEY, CDR2 SVGEGT. This CDR3 is 17 amino acids long. V lost 6 bases, J lost 5 bases, and 16 bases stayed unmatched. The chain's CDR3 is CASRDRARGQGPYGYTF. In DNA, the CDR3 is TGTGCCAGCAGAGACCGTGCCCGGGGACAGGGTCCTTATGGCTACACCTTC.

This clonotype was counted a few times. The chain uses TRBV5-4 and TRBJ2-3; possibly TRBD1 for D (6 bases). Germline V gene lookup returns CDR1 SGHNT and CDR2 YYREEE (reference sequence). The CDR3 consists of 15 residues. With 0 bases removed from V and 5 bases from J, the gap between germline ends came to 13 bases. This CDR3 is CASSLGGPRGDTQYF. The DNA for the CDR3 is TGTGCCAGCAGCTTGGGGGGGCCTCGCGGAGATACGCAGTATTTT.

Only one count was recorded for this clonotype. V is TRBV6-5 and J is TRBJ1-2; TRBD1 matches 7 bases. The CDR3 runs to 17 residues. J lost 3 bases, V lost 4 bases, and 14 bases had no gene match. Germline CDR1 and CDR2: MNHEY and SVGAGI. For the CDR3, the DNA is TGTGCCAGCAGTTTTTCGACAGGGACCCCTTGGGACTATGGCTACACCTTC. It specifies CASSFSTGTPWDYGYTF.

The gene calls are TRBV6-5 and TRBJ2-3, with 11 bases that match TRBD1. The length of the CDR3 is 17 residues. Germline V gene sequence: CDR1 MNHEY, CDR2 SVGAGI. The J segment lost 2 bases and the V segment lost 0 bases, leaving 4 bases of the junction unmatched. DNA of the CDR3: TGTGCCAGCAGTTACTCTAGGGACAGGGGGACCACAGATACGCAGTATTTT. This encodes CASSYSRDRGTTDTQYF.

This clonotype was counted only a few times. The chain recombines TRBV27 with TRBJ2-7, with unresolved D. This CDR3 is 16 amino acids long. V was clipped by 5 bases and J by 3 bases, with 20 bases between them. Germline CDR1 MNHEY, CDR2 SMNVEV (reference sequence). The CDR3 region is CASSLTVEAVNYEQYF. CDR3 sequence (DNA): TGTGCCAGCAGTCTCACAGTGGAAGCAGTCAACTACGAGCAGTACTTC.

V is TRBV30 and J is TRBJ2-7; 10 bases align to TRBD2. The CDR3 spans 13 residues. J lost 7 bases, V lost 0 bases, and 3 bases had no gene match. Germline V CDR1 and CDR2: GTSNPN, SVGIG (reference sequence). CDR3 loop: CAWSVRLAGEQYF. The CDR3 DNA is TGTGCCTGGAGTGTACGACTAGCGGGTGAGCAGTACTTC.